The 20 T cell receptor beta chains in this list originate from one sample, sequenced in a study of regulatory T cells in long-lasting Graves disease listed by TCRdb under 2021. The library was produced with multiplex PCR. Sequencing instrument: Illumina HiSeq 4000. CDR3 regions were amplified by Arm-PCR with iRepertoire HTBI primers to construct TCR beta libraries. In TCRdb, the public reads were trimmed at Q25 with fastp and aligned with MiXCR, with productive beta chains retained. Entries that share a CDR3 protein sequence are merged under the most common genes and DNA. The sample includes about 660,000 distinct CDR3 sequences, with about 32% observed a single time. The ten largest account for roughly 41% of the sample. Taken with the paper, the label for time point translates to: persistent/refractory GD, antithyroid drugs over 5 years with positive TRAb. RNA was extracted from PBMCs in TRIzol for both TCR sequencing and RNA sequencing.

Sample: peripheral blood mononuclear cells (PBMCs), taken when the disease was refractory, from a patient treated with antithyroid drugs. The receptor source for this set is a female donor with Graves disease.

This clonotype was counted a few times. The chain employs TRBV5-1 and TRBJ2-2; 7 nucleotides agree with TRBD1. Losses at the gene ends were 4 bases for V and 3 bases for J; bases not matched to a gene: 9. This CDR3 comprises 16 residues. Germline CDR1 SGHRS, CDR2 YFSETQ. This chain's CDR3 is CASSGTLTGDTGELFF. DNA for the CDR3: TGCGCCAGCAGCGGAACGCTAACAGGGGACACCGGGGAGCTGTTTTTT.

This clonotype was counted only a few times. The chain joins TRBV28 to TRBJ2-7, with D perhaps matching TRBD2 (5 bases). Trimming shortened V by 2 bases and J by 0 bases, and 8 bases separated the two germline ends. CDR3 length: 14 residues. Germline V gene data show CDR1 as MDHEN and CDR2 as SYDVKM. The CDR3 region has the DNA TGTGCCAGCAGTTTAATCCGGGGCTCCTACGAGCAGTACTTC. Encoded protein: CASSLIRGSYEQYF. The entire variable domain, with the rest obtained from reference TRBV28 and TRBJ2-7, is as follows: DVKVTQSSRYLVKRTGEKVFLECVQDMDHENMFWYRQDPGLGLRLIYFSYDVKMKEKGDIPEGYSVSREKKERFSLILESASTNQTSMYLCASSLIRGSYEQYFGPGTRLTVT.

This clonotype was observed at least ten times. The rearrangement joins TRBV11-1 to TRBJ2-7; D is unresolved. The ends were cut back, 1 base at V and 0 bases at J, with 7 bases in the middle. The germline V gene encodes CDR1 SGHAT and CDR2 FQDESV (reference sequence). The CDR3 is made up of 14 amino acids. CDR3 DNA: TGTGCCAGCAGCTTAGGACAAAACTCCTACGAGCAGTACTTC. This translates into CASSLGQNSYEQYF.

The chain combines TRBV27 with TRBJ2-7; 9 positions agree with TRBD2. The CDR3 loop spans 16 amino acids. Germline V lookup: CDR1 MNHEY, CDR2 SMNVEV (reference sequence). V gave up 4 bases and J gave up 2 bases; unmatched junction bases: 9. CDR3 DNA: TGTGCCAGCAGTTCATCTAGCGGGGACATACCCTACGAGCAGTACTTC. This codes for CASSSSSGDIPYEQYF.

This clonotype was recorded at least ten times. The gene calls are TRBV11-3 and TRBJ2-5; D not resolved. The CDR3 runs to 13 residues. The V end was cut by 5 bases, the J end by 3 bases, with 10 bases between. Germline V CDR1 and CDR2: SGHNT, YENEEA. CDR3 sequence (DNA): TGTGCCAGCAGCCGACTGGAAGAAGAGACCCAGTACTTC. The encoded protein is CASSRLEEETQYF. The full variable domain, its missing parts supplied by reference TRBV11-3 and TRBJ2-5, is EAGVVQSPRYKIIEKKQPVAFWCNPISGHNTLYWYLQNLGQGPELLIRYENEEAVDDSQLPKDRFSAERLKGVDSTLKIQPAELGDSAVYLCASSRLEEETQYFGPGTRLLVL.

This rearrangement joins TRBV12-3 or TRBV12-4 to TRBJ1-6; TRBD1 aligns across 11 bases. The CDR3 is 15 amino acids. After removal of 3 bases from V and 9 bases from J, the junction contained 4 bases not matched to a gene. The CDR3 sequence: CASSFGTGGGSPLHF. The CDR3 region has the DNA TGTGCCAGCAGTTTCGGGACAGGGGGAGGTTCACCCCTCCACTTT.

The rearrangement links TRBV29-1 to TRBJ2-3; 7 nucleotides align to TRBD1. Unmatched junction bases numbered 14, after V lost 7 bases and J lost 4 bases. The germline V gene has CDR1 SQVTM and CDR2 ANQGSEA. The CDR3 is 15 amino acids. The CDR3 reads CSASARGGSSDTQYF. CDR3 nucleotides: TGCAGCGCCTCTGCGAGAGGGGGCAGTTCAGATACGCAGTATTTT.

This clonotype has more than one count but fewer than ten. V gene TRBV6-2 or TRBV6-3 combines with J gene TRBJ1-2; 9 nucleotides match TRBD1. Germline values: CDR1 MNHEY, CDR2 SVGEGT. Losses at the gene ends were 1 base for V and 8 bases for J; bases not matched to a gene: 5. This CDR3 spans 14 amino acids. The DNA for the CDR3 is TGTGCCAGCAGTTACTACGGACAGGGGAAGGGCTACACCTTC. Its protein product is CASSYYGQGKGYTF.

The table lists this clonotype with a few counts. The rearrangement links TRBV19 to TRBJ1-4; D is uncertain. In germline, CDR1 is LNHDA, CDR2 SQIVND (reference sequence). Trimming cost V 5 bases and J 8 bases, with 18 bases left between them. The CDR3 totals 15 residues. The CDR3 loop is CASSPPGPTGEKLFF. The CDR3 DNA is TGTGCCAGTAGTCCTCCGGGTCCGACGGGGGAAAAACTGTTTTTT.

This clonotype was seen repeatedly, ten times or more. The V and J genes are TRBV10-3 and TRBJ2-7; weak D call: TRBD2 (5 bases). Germline V CDR1 and CDR2: ENHRY, SYGVKD. V was trimmed by 4 bases and J by 0 bases, leaving 16 bases between them. This CDR3 is 16 amino acids long. The CDR3 DNA reads as TGTGCCATCAGTGTAAGCCCAGCGGAGAGCTCCTACGAGCAGTACTTC. Encoded protein: CAISVSPAESSYEQYF.

In this sample, this clonotype turned up once. V gene TRBV10-3 combines with J gene TRBJ2-5; 8 bases are a match to TRBD2. The V gene's germline CDR1 is ENHRY and CDR2 SYGVKD. CDR3 length: 14 amino acids. The J segment lost 5 bases and the V segment lost 3 bases, leaving 5 bases of the junction unmatched. CDR3 sequence: CAISDGAGDETQYF. The CDR3, as DNA: TGTGCCATCAGTGATGGAGCGGGAGACGAGACCCAGTACTTC.

Concerning this clonotype itself: Compared with germline, one end of the junction differs, possibly owing to a read error. The chain employs TRBV19 and TRBJ2-2; TRBD2 matches at 9 bases. CDR1 and CDR2 from the germline V gene are LNHDA and SQIVND (reference sequence). The CDR3 contains 15 residues. The CDR3 protein is CASRIAGVYAGELFF. The DNA of the CDR3 is TGTGCCAGTAGGATAGCGGGAGTTTATGCCGGGGAGCTGTTTTTT.

This clonotype was observed a handful of times. The rearrangement uses TRBV29-1 and TRBJ2-7, with 7 bases fitting TRBD2. J lost 0 bases, V lost 1 base, and 27 bases had no gene match. This CDR3 has 22 residues. The germline V gene encodes CDR1 SQVTM and CDR2 ANQGSEA. This chain's CDR3 is CSVEGKSDCLTPGGGNSYEQYF. The DNA of the CDR3 is TGCAGCGTTGAAGGGAAAAGCGATTGTTTGACCCCGGGAGGCGGGAACTCCTACGAGCAGTACTTC.

This clonotype was counted many times. The J gene is TRBJ1-1, the V gene TRBV28; D not resolved. V was clipped by 8 bases and J by 0 bases, with 4 bases between them. The CDR3 covers 11 residues. Germline values: CDR1 MDHEN, CDR2 SYDVKM. DNA of the CDR3: TGTGCCAGCCTGATGAACACTGAAGCTTTCTTT. As protein: CASLMNTEAFF.

The CDR3 spells CASSLGTGFLDTQYF. In DNA, the CDR3 is TGCGCCAGCAGCTTGGGGACAGGATTTCTGGATACGCAGTATTTT. This chain connects TRBV5-1 to TRBJ2-3; 7 bases are a match to TRBD1. CDR1 is SGHRS and CDR2 is YFSETQ in the germline V gene. The V and J ends lost 0 bases and 6 bases, in that order; junction bases with no gene match: 7. The CDR3 is made up of 15 amino acids.

This clonotype appeared a few times. The V and J genes are TRBV2 and TRBJ1-2, with TRBD1 identical over 8 bases. There are 15 residues in the CDR3. CDR1 SNHLY and CDR2 FYNNEI come from the germline V gene. V lost 7 bases and J lost 2; bases outside the gene matches: 9. CDR3 sequence: CASTPAGGANYGYTF. DNA for the CDR3: TGTGCCAGCACCCCCGCAGGGGGCGCGAACTATGGCTACACCTTC.

The chain is built from TRBV25-1 and TRBJ2-5; no definite D call. V dropped 2 bases and J dropped 0 bases, with 10 bases sitting between them. Germline V gene sequence: CDR1 MGHDK, CDR2 SYGVNS. The CDR3 runs to 15 residues. The CDR3 DNA reads TGTGCCAGCAGTGAACCACTCTCGTACCAAGAGACCCAGTACTTC. Translation gives CASSEPLSYQETQYF. Full variable domain (remainder filled in from reference TRBV25-1 and TRBJ2-5): EADIYQTPRYLVIGTGKKITLECSQTMGHDKMYWYQQDPGMELHLIHYSYGVNSTEKGDLSSESTVSRIRTEHFPLTLESARPSHTSQYLCASSEPLSYQETQYFGPGTRLLVL.

As regards this clonotype: One end of the junction does not line up with germline, which may come from a read error. The chain joins TRBV5-1 to TRBJ1-2; 8 bases fit TRBD1. Germline V CDR1 and CDR2: SGHRS, YFSETQ. This CDR3 has 16 residues. The CDR3: CASSLVIRQGSYGYTF. The DNA of the CDR3 is TGTGCCAGCAGCTTGGTTATAAGACAGGGGAGCTATGGCTACACCTTC.

V usage is TRBV12-3 or TRBV12-4 and J usage is TRBJ2-1; a weak D match, TRBD1 (5 bases). The CDR3 covers 15 residues. V shed 10 bases and J shed 4 bases, with 20 bases lying between them. The CDR3 here is CATNILRQGYNEQFF. In DNA, the CDR3 is TGTGCCACAAATATCCTACGGCAGGGATACAATGAGCAGTTCTTC.

In the case of this clonotype: A single base separates this from a much larger clone, so it may be a read error. The chain has TRBV28 and TRBJ1-5, with D tentatively TRBD1 (5 bases). Germline V gene data show CDR1 as MDHEN and CDR2 as SYDVKM. The CDR3 consists of 13 residues. CDR3 bases: TGTGCCAGCTACCGGGGGAGCAGTCAGCCCCAGCATTTT. Translated: CASYRGSSQPQHF.